These T cell receptor beta chains were read from a single sample in a study of blood T cell repertoires in COVID-19. Sequencing was performed with immunoSEQ multiplex PCR; in TCRdb, only in-frame clones are kept and a portion is missing. The sample has 400,000 to 500,000 clones, about 88% seen once. Sequenced material: PBMCs or T cells enriched from blood (not recorded which). Receptors originate from a woman in her late teens or twenties who had been exposed to COVID-19. Each CDR3 is given with its conserved first and last residue. Fields, in order: clone size, CDR3 length, V gene, J gene, D gene, CDR3 protein, CDR3 DNA. The D gene is left open where the match is weak. Some rows have no size entry. The others give once, few or many, or a class for an expanded clone.

NA	13	TRBV3-1/TRBV3-2	TRBJ2-7	NA	CASSRRGTYEQYF	TGTGCCAGCAGCCGACGGGGTACCTACGAGCAGTACTTC
NA	17	TRBV28	TRBJ1-2	TRBD1	CASSPPDRGEVRYGYTF	TGTGCCAGCAGTCCCCCGGACAGGGGGGAAGTGCGATATGGCTACACCTTC
NA	17	TRBV7-2	TRBJ2-7	TRBD2	CASSYRLAGGSSYEQYF	TGTGCCAGCAGCTACCGACTAGCGGGAGGATCTTCCTACGAGCAGTACTTC
NA	14	TRBV28	TRBJ1-5	TRBD1	CASTPDRLLGPQHF	TGTGCCAGCACCCCGGACAGGCTCTTGGGGCCCCAGCATTTT
NA	16	TRBV21-1	TRBJ1-1	NA	CASSKPRTDMNTEAFF	TGTGCCAGCAGCAAACCCCGGACGGACATGAACACTGAAGCTTTCTTT
NA	16	TRBV15	TRBJ2-7	TRBD1	CATSRGRDRVSYEQYF	TGTGCCACCAGCAGAGGGAGGGACAGGGTCTCCTACGAGCAGTACTTC
NA	13	TRBV13	TRBJ2-7	NA	CASSYSGVYEQYF	TGTGCCAGCAGCTACTCAGGGGTCTACGAGCAGTACTTC
NA	15	TRBV5-6	TRBJ1-4	TRBD1	CASSLAWTGSEKLFF	TGTGCCAGCAGCTTGGCCTGGACAGGGAGTGAAAAACTGTTTTTT
NA	12	TRBV5-6	TRBJ2-3	NA	CASSSSTDTQYF	TGTGCCAGCAGCTCTTCCACAGATACGCAGTATTTT
once	15	TRBV5-1	TRBJ2-2	TRBD1	CASATGQRNTGELFF	TGCGCCAGCGCCACGGGACAGAGAAACACCGGGGAGCTGTTTTTT
NA	15	TRBV3-1/TRBV3-2	TRBJ1-1	TRBD1	CASSRNTGGTTEAFF	TGTGCCAGCAGCAGGAACACAGGGGGGACCACTGAAGCTTTCTTT
NA	12	TRBV27	TRBJ1-5	TRBD1	CASRTGGQPQHF	TGTGCCAGCAGGACAGGGGGGCAGCCCCAGCATTTT
NA	16	TRBV7-9	TRBJ2-7	TRBD2	CASSPEGLAGTYEQYF	TGTGCCAGCAGCCCAGAGGGGCTAGCGGGAACCTACGAGCAGTACTTC
NA	17	TRBV24-1	TRBJ2-3	TRBD1	CATSGAGTGGIRDTQYF	TGTGCCACCAGTGGTGCCGGGACAGGGGGGATCAGAGATACGCAGTATTTT
NA	17	TRBV13	TRBJ2-3	NA	CASSLGLAGTYSDTQYF	TGTGCCAGCAGCTTAGGCCTGGCGGGGACCTATTCGGATACGCAGTATTTT
NA	16	TRBV6-5	TRBJ2-7	NA	CASSYSTGGLSYEQYF	TGTGCCAGCAGTTACTCAACGGGGGGCTTAAGCTACGAGCAGTACTTC
NA	15	TRBV13	TRBJ1-2	TRBD1	CASSAGQGRVGGYTF	TGTGCCAGCAGCGCGGGACAGGGGAGGGTGGGCGGCTACACCTTC
NA	17	TRBV21-1	TRBJ2-1	NA	CASSPSPALSRDNEQFF	TGTGCCAGCAGCCCAAGCCCGGCCCTCAGTCGGGACAATGAGCAGTTCTTC
NA	16	TRBV5-1	TRBJ1-2	TRBD1	CASSWGTGGIQDGYTF	TGCGCCAGCAGCTGGGGGACAGGGGGTATTCAGGATGGCTACACCTTC
once	16	TRBV5-1	TRBJ1-2	TRBD1	CASSLEWTGGEYGYTF	TGCGCCAGCAGCTTGGAGTGGACAGGGGGCGAGTATGGCTACACCTTC
NA	15	TRBV2	TRBJ2-3	TRBD1	CASRRDRVSTDTQYF	TGTGCCAGCAGAAGGGACAGGGTCTCCACAGATACGCAGTATTTT
NA	16	TRBV9	TRBJ2-3	NA	CASSVTGTAFVDTQYF	TGTGCCAGCAGCGTAACCGGGACTGCCTTTGTGGATACGCAGTATTTT
NA	14	TRBV2	TRBJ2-2	TRBD2	CASPRELGTGELFF	TGTGCCAGCCCGCGGGAGTTAGGGACCGGGGAGCTGTTTTTT
NA	14	TRBV9	TRBJ1-1	NA	CASSVDGGVGEAFF	TGTGCCAGCAGCGTAGATGGGGGGGTCGGTGAAGCTTTCTTT
NA	14	TRBV6-1	TRBJ1-1	NA	CASSEVSGFAEAFF	TGTGCCAGCAGTGAAGTATCAGGGTTCGCTGAAGCTTTCTTT
NA	13	TRBV2	TRBJ2-7	NA	CASSLDRDYEQYF	TGTGCCAGCAGCCTGGACAGAGACTACGAGCAGTACTTC
NA	14	TRBV29-1	TRBJ2-7	TRBD1	CSVAGTVSSYEQYF	TGCAGCGTAGCCGGGACAGTCAGCTCCTACGAGCAGTACTTC
NA	16	TRBV7-8	TRBJ2-7	TRBD2	CASSLGGGTISYEQYF	TGTGCCAGCAGCTTAGGGGGAGGGACTATTAGCTACGAGCAGTACTTC
NA	17	TRBV9	TRBJ2-2	TRBD2	CASSERSGGPDTGELFF	TGTGCCAGCAGCGAGCGGTCGGGGGGGCCCGACACCGGGGAGCTGTTTTTT
NA	15	TRBV15	TRBJ2-4	NA	CATSRVGTLLNIQYF	TGTGCCACCAGCAGAGTTGGGACTCTCTTAAACATTCAGTACTTC
NA	12	TRBV12-3/TRBV12-4	TRBJ2-3	NA	CASSTSTDTQYF	TGTGCCAGCAGTACTAGCACAGATACGCAGTATTTT
few	17	TRBV7-6	TRBJ2-7	TRBD1	CASSPSWVGTGSYEQYF	TGTGCCAGCAGCCCCAGCTGGGTGGGGACAGGCTCCTACGAGCAGTACTTC
NA	15	TRBV15	TRBJ1-6	TRBD1	CATSRRGQGDSPLHF	TGTGCCACCAGCAGGAGGGGACAGGGAGATTCACCCCTCCACTTT
NA	14	TRBV6-1	TRBJ2-3	NA	CASSEAQSTDTQYF	TGTGCCAGCAGTGAAGCCCAGTCCACAGATACGCAGTATTTT
NA	15	TRBV25-1	TRBJ2-7	TRBD1	CASSASGQGAYEQYF	TGTGCCAGCAGCGCCTCGGGACAGGGGGCTTACGAGCAGTACTTC
NA	16	TRBV7-9	TRBJ1-2	TRBD1	CASSLEGSGGLNGYTF	TGTGCCAGCAGCTTAGAGGGGTCAGGGGGCCTGAATGGCTACACCTTC
NA	16	TRBV11-2	TRBJ2-1	NA	CASSPLPNRGENEQFF	TGTGCCAGCAGCCCCCTCCCCAATCGGGGTGAGAATGAGCAGTTCTTC